This TCR beta chain was obtained from a study of T cells in Graves' hyperthyroidism and ophthalmopathy. Study results and limitations: A model of 13 V-J features distinguished ophthalmopathy from stable hyperthyroidism.

RNA transcripts were the template for amplifying TCR beta CDR3 regions. The primer set for the first-round RT-PCR of the TCR CDR3 was HTBI. MiXCR, applied by TCRdb to the multiplex PCR reads, yields one record per CDR3 protein. The sample contains under 250,000 distinct CDR3 sequences, about 15% of which appear only once. Patients aged 18 to 65 with hyperthyroidism were newly diagnosed, with duration under 2 months. This clonotype was seen a handful of times. Its target is unknown. The sequencing sample was made of blood. This TCR came from a man aged 45-65 years with Graves' hyperthyroidism.

The CDR3 DNA sequence: TGTGCCAGCAGTGTCACTAGCGTCCAGTTCTTC. Protein sequence: CASSVTSVQFF. J is TRBJ2-1 and V is TRBV25-1; 7 bases match TRBD2. CDR3 length equals 11 residues. V lost 4 bases to trimming and J lost 13 bases; unmatched junction nucleotides: 4. CDR1 is MGHDK and CDR2 is SYGVNS in the germline V gene.